These 8 T cell receptor beta chains share one sample of origin, sequenced in a study of PD-1 blockade in mismatch repair-deficient tumors. Sequencing used immunoSEQ multiplex PCR; TCRdb keeps in-frame clones, though not all of them. This table holds 55,000 to 85,000 clones, 60% to 80% found once. The specimen comprised peripheral blood, sampled 2 weeks after starting pembrolizumab. These receptors originate from an adult with mismatch repair-deficient cancer.

This clone has a handful of counts. The chain has TRBV10-3 and TRBJ2-2; D ambiguous. Between the trimmed V and J ends, which lost 2 bases and 9 bases, there was a span of 4 bases. Germline V gives CDR1 ENHRY, CDR2 SYGVKD. This CDR3 contains 11 residues. The CDR3 DNA follows: TGTGCCATCAGTGAGACACGGGAGCTGTTTTTT. It yields the protein CAISETRELFF.

This clone was picked up a small number of times. This sequence joins TRBV6-1 and TRBJ2-2; 9 bases fit TRBD2. J lost 5 bases, V lost 2 bases, and 6 bases had no gene match. The CDR3 extends over 16 amino acids. Germline V gene data show CDR1 as MNHNS and CDR2 as SASEGT. CDR3 residues: CASSEQLAGDTGELFF. The CDR3 nucleotides read TGTGCCAGCAGTGAACAATTAGCGGGAGATACCGGGGAGCTGTTTTTT.

CDR3 DNA sequence: TGTGCCAGCAGACCCAGGGGGGAGACCGGGGAGCTGTTTTTT. It yields the protein CASRPRGETGELFF. The rearrangement joins TRBV2 to TRBJ2-2; D is perhaps TRBD1 (7 bases). CDR1 and CDR2 (germline): SNHLY, FYNNEI. The CDR3 is made up of 14 amino acids. Trimming stripped 6 bases from V and 5 bases from J, with 13 bases between.

The J gene is TRBJ2-1, the V gene TRBV27, with D unresolved. This CDR3 is 11 amino acids long. V was shortened by 2 bases and J by 10 bases, with 6 bases between the two germline ends. CDR1 and CDR2 (germline): MNHEY, SMNVEV (reference sequence). The DNA for the CDR3 is TGTGCCAGCAGTTTACTTCAGGAGCAGTTCTTC. Translation gives CASSLLQEQFF.

The chain uses TRBV7-9 and TRBJ2-7, with 13 positions matching TRBD2. The CDR3 extends over 15 amino acids. The germline V gene has CDR1 SEHNR and CDR2 FQNEAQ (reference sequence). With V trimmed by 5 bases and J by 5 bases, 6 bases remained unmatched. CDR3 in amino acids: CASSPRTSGSHEQYF. In nucleotides, the CDR3 is TGTGCCAGCAGCCCCCGGACTAGCGGGAGCCACGAGCAGTACTTC.

The CDR3 is CASGLSDNEQFF. CDR3 coding DNA: TGTGCTAGTGGGTTGTCGGACAATGAGCAGTTCTTC. V is TRBV12-5 and J is TRBJ2-1; the D is unclear. This CDR3 is built from 12 residues. In germline, CDR1 is LGHNT, CDR2 FRNRAP. The V and J ends lost 6 bases and 5 bases respectively, with 8 bases between them. Full variable domain (rest looked up from reference TRBV12-5 and TRBJ2-1): DARVTQTPRHKVTEMGQEVTMRCQPILGHNTVFWYRQTMMQGLELLAYFRNRAPLDDSGMPKDRFSAEMPDATLATLKIQPSEPRDSAVYFCASGLSDNEQFFGPGTRLTVL.

There are a few counts of this clone. V and J are TRBV5-1 and TRBJ2-7, with D unresolved. This CDR3 comprises 14 residues. The V gene's germline CDR1 is SGHRS and CDR2 YFSETQ. V lost 4 bases, J lost 2 bases, and 13 bases lay in between. DNA for the CDR3: TGCGCCAGCAGCCCGGGTTCGAGGCCCTACGAGCAGTACTTC. Its protein is CASSPGSRPYEQYF.

The chain employs TRBV9 and TRBJ1-3, with D maybe TRBD1 (5 bases). Germline CDR1 SGDLS, CDR2 YYNGEE. The germline V and J ends were trimmed by 1 base and 0 bases, with 8 bases remaining between them. CDR3 length: 15 amino acids. CDR3 DNA sequence: TGTGCCAGCAGCGTACAGGGCAACTCTGGAAACACCATATATTTT. Translating gives CASSVQGNSGNTIYF.